A selection of T cell receptor beta chains follows, all from one sample in a study of control samples from healthy donors and cancer patients. Generated by immunoSEQ multiplex PCR, the TCRdb table keeps only in-frame clones and is missing some. The sample includes 170,000 or so clones, 80% to 95% of them seen just once. The sequenced sample consisted of blood. The origin of the receptors is a woman between 40 and 50 years old in good health. Both conserved end residues are part of each CDR3. The D gene is left open where the match is weak. The size entry is marked missing in some rows and otherwise reads once, few, many or a size class.

D	size	V	J	DNA	CDR3
.	.	TRBV5-8	TRBJ2-1	TGTGCCAGCGGGTGGCGGTCCGCCTACAATGAGCAGTTCTTC	CASGWRSAYNEQFF
.	.	TRBV7-2	TRBJ2-7	TGTGCCAGCAGCTCCCCGGGGAACTCCTACGAGCAGTACTTC	CASSSPGNSYEQYF
.	once	TRBV5-6	TRBJ1-2	TGTGCCAGCAGGGAAGGGGGAGGCTACACCTTC	CASREGGGYTF
.	.	TRBV7-2	TRBJ1-5	TGTGCCAGCAGCTTAGGGGGCGGCGATCAGCCCCAGCATTTT	CASSLGGGDQPQHF
TRBD1	.	TRBV27	TRBJ1-5	TGTGCCAGCAGGACAGGGAACAATCAGCCCCAGCATTTT	CASRTGNNQPQHF
.	.	TRBV7-2	TRBJ1-6	TGTGCCAGCAGCGTGGGGGGGGACCCGGGGCGGTCACCCCTCCACTTT	CASSVGGDPGRSPLHF
.	.	TRBV23-1	TRBJ2-2	TGCGCCCCTCCAACGGCGGAGCAGGCGAGCACCGGGGAGCTGTTTTTT	CAPPTAEQASTGELFF
.	once	TRBV14	TRBJ1-3	TGTGCCAGCAGCCAAGGGGCAGGATCTGGAAACACCATATATTTT	CASSQGAGSGNTIYF
.	.	TRBV6-1	TRBJ2-7	TGTGCCAGCAGTGACAACGAGCAGTACTTC	CASSDNEQYF
.	.	TRBV3-1/TRBV3-2	TRBJ2-7	TGTGCCAGCAGCCAAGATGGGCCTCCACCCTACGAGCAGTACTTC	CASSQDGPPPYEQYF
.	.	TRBV5-1	TRBJ2-6	TGCGCCAGCAGCGGGGACTCTGGGGCCAACGTCCTGACTTTC	CASSGDSGANVLTF
.	.	TRBV14	TRBJ1-1	TGTGCCAGCAGCCAAGCTGGGTTGAACACTGAAGCTTTCTTT	CASSQAGLNTEAFF
TRBD1	.	TRBV10-3	TRBJ2-1	TGTGCCATCAGTGAGTCTCGGACAGGGAATGAGCAGTTCTTC	CAISESRTGNEQFF
.	.	TRBV5-4	TRBJ2-5	TGTGCCAGCAGCTTGGCGGCGCAAGAGACCCAGTACTTC	CASSLAAQETQYF